These 5 T cell receptor beta chains share one sample of origin, sequenced in a study of blood T cell repertoires in COVID-19. TCRdb's table, derived via immunoSEQ multiplex PCR, lists solely in-frame clones and lacks some. The sample includes roughly 66,000 clones, more than 85% of them seen just once. Sequencing was carried out using peripheral blood. These receptors were taken from a human donor with active COVID-19. The donor label of this sample is uncertain.

The V call is TRBV6-5, the J call TRBJ1-2; no clear D. The CDR3 is 14 amino acids. V was cut by 4 bases and J by 3 bases, with 12 bases left in between. Germline V CDR1 and CDR2: MNHEY, SVGAGI. The CDR3 DNA reads TGTGCCAGCAGTTCCCGCGAGGCTTACTATGGCTACACCTTC. Protein sequence: CASSSREAYYGYTF.

The V and J genes are TRBV29-1 and TRBJ1-2; 7 bases map to TRBD1. The J segment lost 4 bases and the V segment lost 7 bases, leaving 9 bases of the junction unmatched. There are 13 residues in the CDR3. Germline V CDR1 and CDR2: SQVTM, ANQGSEA. CDR3 DNA sequence: TGCAGCGCAATCGGGACAGCTAGCTATGGCTACACCTTC. It encodes CSAIGTASYGYTF.

V and J are TRBV24-1 and TRBJ2-1; 7 nucleotides align to TRBD1. V was pared by 7 bases and J by 4 bases, with 3 bases of the junction left unmatched. Germline CDR1 KGHDR, CDR2 SFDVKD. CDR3 size: 13 residues. CDR3 loop: CATRDRRYNEQFF. The CDR3 DNA follows: TGTGCCACCAGGGACAGGAGGTACAATGAGCAGTTCTTC.

The gene calls are TRBV9 and TRBJ2-1; 7 bases are shared with TRBD1. Germline trimming cut 4 bases from V and 0 bases from J; bases unmatched to any gene: 7. Germline V gene sequence: CDR1 SGDLS, CDR2 YYNGEE. The CDR3 has 16 amino acids. The CDR3, as DNA: TGTGCCAGCAGCCCCCCGACAGGGAGCTCCTACAATGAGCAGTTCTTC. This encodes CASSPPTGSSYNEQFF.

The chain carries TRBV5-6 and TRBJ2-5; 7 bases fit TRBD1. Germline V lookup: CDR1 SGHDT, CDR2 YYEEEE. CDR3 length equals 14 residues. After removal of 3 bases from V and 2 bases from J, the junction contained 4 bases not matched to a gene. CDR3 in amino acids: CASSSPGQQETQYF. The CDR3 DNA is TGTGCCAGCAGCTCTCCGGGACAGCAAGAGACCCAGTACTTC.